The rows below give T cell receptor beta chains drawn from one sample of a study of blood T cell repertoires in COVID-19. The data were produced by immunoSEQ multiplex PCR, yet TCRdb's version contains in-frame clones alone and is incomplete. Here the sample spans 200,000 to 300,000 clones, around 85% being singletons. Sample: PBMCs or T cells enriched from blood (not recorded which). Receptors originate from a woman aged 40 to 49 with acute COVID-19. CDR3s include the opening cysteine and the closing phenylalanine or tryptophan. A D gene is named only where the DNA matches it firmly. Clone size is stated in some rows and not others, as once, few, many or a class when expanded.

v_call: TRBV3-1/TRBV3-2
j_call: TRBJ2-7
clone_size: -
d_call: -
cdr3_aa: CASSQVRDSYEQYF
cdr3_nt: TGTGCCAGCAGCCAAGTTCGGGACTCCTACGAGCAGTACTTC

v_call: TRBV15
j_call: TRBJ2-2
clone_size: -
d_call: -
cdr3_aa: CATSRDFAAGHTGELFF
cdr3_nt: TGTGCCACCAGCAGAGATTTCGCGGCGGGTCACACCGGGGAGCTGTTTTTT

v_call: TRBV7-8
j_call: TRBJ2-7
clone_size: -
d_call: -
cdr3_aa: CASSLDSWFEQYF
cdr3_nt: TGTGCCAGCAGCTTAGACTCGTGGTTCGAGCAGTACTTC

v_call: TRBV24-1
j_call: TRBJ2-7
clone_size: -
d_call: -
cdr3_aa: CATSEKPRANYEQYF
cdr3_nt: TGTGCCACCAGTGAGAAGCCGAGGGCCAACTACGAGCAGTACTTC

v_call: TRBV28
j_call: TRBJ2-3
clone_size: -
d_call: TRBD2
cdr3_aa: CASSSLIAGGADTQYF
cdr3_nt: TGTGCCAGCAGTTCCCTTATAGCGGGAGGAGCAGATACGCAGTATTTT

v_call: TRBV6-5
j_call: TRBJ2-7
clone_size: -
d_call: TRBD2
cdr3_aa: CASRARDYHEQYF
cdr3_nt: TGTGCCAGCAGAGCCCGGGACTACCACGAGCAGTACTTC

v_call: TRBV30
j_call: TRBJ1-1
clone_size: -
d_call: TRBD1
cdr3_aa: CAWSPMGTGGAPNTEAFF
cdr3_nt: TGTGCCTGGAGCCCTATGGGGACAGGGGGCGCGCCGAACACTGAAGCTTTCTTT

v_call: TRBV19
j_call: TRBJ1-1
clone_size: -
d_call: -
cdr3_aa: CASSREDNTEAFF
cdr3_nt: TGTGCCAGTAGTAGGGAGGACAACACTGAAGCTTTCTTT

v_call: TRBV4-1
j_call: TRBJ2-1
clone_size: -
d_call: TRBD2
cdr3_aa: CASSQVFETSGSNEQFF
cdr3_nt: TGCGCCAGCAGCCAAGTCTTCGAGACTAGCGGGAGTAATGAGCAGTTCTTC

v_call: TRBV7-8
j_call: TRBJ2-7
clone_size: -
d_call: TRBD1
cdr3_aa: CASSRGTGNDEQYF
cdr3_nt: TGTGCCAGCAGCCGAGGGACAGGGAATGACGAGCAGTACTTC

v_call: TRBV6-5
j_call: TRBJ1-5
clone_size: once
d_call: -
cdr3_aa: CASSYSRPGNQPQHF
cdr3_nt: TGTGCCAGCAGTTACTCTCGCCCAGGGAATCAGCCCCAGCATTTT

v_call: TRBV21-1
j_call: TRBJ2-1
clone_size: -
d_call: -
cdr3_aa: CASPQSGRTEETAYNEQFF
cdr3_nt: TGTGCCAGCCCCCAGAGCGGGAGGACGGAAGAAACAGCCTACAATGAGCAGTTCTTC

v_call: TRBV5-4
j_call: TRBJ2-5
clone_size: -
d_call: -
cdr3_aa: CASSLANRGAGQETQYF
cdr3_nt: TGTGCCAGCAGCTTGGCCAATCGCGGGGCGGGACAAGAGACCCAGTACTTC

v_call: TRBV15
j_call: TRBJ2-1
clone_size: -
d_call: TRBD2
cdr3_aa: CATSRASSGYNEQFF
cdr3_nt: TGTGCCACCAGCAGAGCCTCTAGCGGGTACAATGAGCAGTTCTTC

v_call: TRBV5-6
j_call: TRBJ1-2
clone_size: -
d_call: TRBD1
cdr3_aa: CASSRTGPYTF
cdr3_nt: TGTGCCAGCAGCCGGACAGGGCCCTACACCTTC

v_call: TRBV13
j_call: TRBJ2-7
clone_size: few
d_call: -
cdr3_aa: CASSLSREAGRGEQYF
cdr3_nt: TGTGCCAGCAGCTTGTCCCGGGAAGCCGGACGGGGTGAGCAGTACTTC

v_call: TRBV4-1
j_call: TRBJ2-2
clone_size: -
d_call: TRBD1
cdr3_aa: CASSRTGRTNTGELFF
cdr3_nt: TGCGCCAGCAGTCGGACAGGGAGAACCAACACCGGGGAGCTGTTTTTT

v_call: TRBV20-1
j_call: TRBJ2-3
clone_size: -
d_call: TRBD1
cdr3_aa: CSASPRGLTDTQYF
cdr3_nt: TGCAGTGCTAGTCCCAGGGGGCTTACAGATACGCAGTATTTT

v_call: TRBV9
j_call: TRBJ2-2
clone_size: -
d_call: TRBD2
cdr3_aa: CASSVRGRTSRTGELFF
cdr3_nt: TGTGCCAGCAGCGTACGCGGGAGGACCTCGCGGACCGGGGAGCTGTTTTTT

v_call: TRBV21-1
j_call: TRBJ2-7
clone_size: -
d_call: -
cdr3_aa: CASSTRLCSYEQYF
cdr3_nt: TGTGCCAGCAGCACCAGACTATGTTCCTACGAGCAGTACTTC

v_call: TRBV9
j_call: TRBJ2-1
clone_size: -
d_call: -
cdr3_aa: CASSAMGSGNEQFF
cdr3_nt: TGTGCCAGCAGCGCCATGGGAAGCGGAAATGAGCAGTTCTTC

v_call: TRBV7-9
j_call: TRBJ1-4
clone_size: -
d_call: TRBD1
cdr3_aa: CASSRRITQGVTNEKLFF
cdr3_nt: TGTGCCAGCAGCCGTAGAATTACCCAGGGGGTCACTAATGAAAAACTGTTTTTT

v_call: TRBV3-1/TRBV3-2
j_call: TRBJ1-2
clone_size: -
d_call: -
cdr3_aa: CASSQDGIGGYTF
cdr3_nt: TGTGCCAGCAGCCAAGACGGAATCGGGGGCTACACCTTC

v_call: TRBV5-5
j_call: TRBJ2-7
clone_size: few
d_call: TRBD1
cdr3_aa: CASDRGLGEQYF
cdr3_nt: TGTGCCAGCGACAGGGGGCTCGGGGAGCAGTACTTC

v_call: TRBV14
j_call: TRBJ2-3
clone_size: -
d_call: -
cdr3_aa: CASSQGSNTQYF
cdr3_nt: TGTGCCAGCAGCCAAGGTTCCAATACGCAGTATTTT

v_call: TRBV11-3
j_call: TRBJ1-1
clone_size: once
d_call: -
cdr3_aa: CASSPLPGVNTEAFF
cdr3_nt: TGTGCCAGCAGCCCCCTCCCAGGGGTGAACACTGAAGCTTTCTTT

v_call: TRBV3-1/TRBV3-2
j_call: TRBJ2-7
clone_size: -
d_call: TRBD2
cdr3_aa: CASSQDPLAGTYEQYF
cdr3_nt: TGTGCCAGCAGCCAAGATCCCCTAGCGGGGACCTACGAGCAGTACTTC

v_call: TRBV25-1
j_call: TRBJ1-4
clone_size: -
d_call: -
cdr3_aa: CASSEPGEKLFF
cdr3_nt: TGTGCCAGCAGTGAACCAGGCGAAAAACTGTTTTTT

v_call: TRBV5-1
j_call: TRBJ2-1
clone_size: -
d_call: -
cdr3_aa: CASSLDSQGYNEQFF
cdr3_nt: TGCGCCAGCAGCTTGGACTCCCAGGGGTACAATGAGCAGTTCTTC

v_call: TRBV12-5
j_call: TRBJ1-2
clone_size: -
d_call: TRBD1
cdr3_aa: CASVRTGEVGGYTF
cdr3_nt: TGTGCTAGTGTCAGGACAGGGGAGGTTGGTGGCTACACCTTC

v_call: TRBV6-5
j_call: TRBJ1-2
clone_size: many
d_call: TRBD1
cdr3_aa: CASRNRGGYGYTF
cdr3_nt: TGTGCCAGCAGAAACAGGGGGGGATATGGCTACACCTTC

v_call: TRBV9
j_call: TRBJ1-1
clone_size: few
d_call: -
cdr3_aa: CASSVDPGENTEAFF
cdr3_nt: TGTGCCAGCAGCGTAGATCCGGGGGAGAACACTGAAGCTTTCTTT

v_call: TRBV12-5
j_call: TRBJ2-1
clone_size: -
d_call: -
cdr3_aa: CASGPLGGYNEQFF
cdr3_nt: TGTGCTAGTGGTCCCCTTGGCGGTTACAATGAGCAGTTCTTC

v_call: TRBV18
j_call: TRBJ1-2
clone_size: -
d_call: -
cdr3_aa: CASSGVVGVYGYTF
cdr3_nt: TGTGCCAGCTCAGGTGTTGTGGGAGTCTATGGCTACACCTTC

v_call: TRBV9
j_call: TRBJ1-2
clone_size: once
d_call: -
cdr3_aa: CASSGLTGSLGYTF
cdr3_nt: TGTGCCAGCAGCGGATTGACAGGCTCCCTAGGCTACACCTTC

v_call: TRBV9
j_call: TRBJ1-2
clone_size: -
d_call: TRBD1
cdr3_aa: CASSGGQGHYGYTF
cdr3_nt: TGTGCCAGCAGCGGGGGACAGGGGCACTATGGCTACACCTTC

v_call: TRBV9
j_call: TRBJ2-1
clone_size: once
d_call: -
cdr3_aa: CASSVGGGTAYNEQFF
cdr3_nt: TGTGCCAGCAGCGTAGGTGGCGGGACCGCGTACAATGAGCAGTTCTTC

v_call: TRBV6-5
j_call: TRBJ1-2
clone_size: -
d_call: TRBD1
cdr3_aa: CASTLYGQGGYGYTF
cdr3_nt: TGTGCCAGCACCCTTTATGGACAGGGAGGCTATGGCTACACCTTC

v_call: TRBV3-1/TRBV3-2
j_call: TRBJ1-5
clone_size: -
d_call: -
cdr3_aa: CASSHPGRPQHF
cdr3_nt: TGTGCCAGCAGCCACCCAGGTCGGCCCCAGCATTTT

v_call: TRBV7-2
j_call: TRBJ2-7
clone_size: -
d_call: TRBD2
cdr3_aa: CASSLGLAGRSSYEQYF
cdr3_nt: TGTGCCAGCAGCTTAGGACTAGCGGGTAGGAGCTCCTACGAGCAGTACTTC

v_call: TRBV6-6
j_call: TRBJ2-7
clone_size: -
d_call: -
cdr3_aa: CASSYESYEQYF
cdr3_nt: TGTGCCAGCAGTTACGAGTCCTACGAGCAGTACTTC

v_call: TRBV6-5
j_call: TRBJ2-6
clone_size: -
d_call: -
cdr3_aa: CASSFSSGANVLTF
cdr3_nt: TGTGCCAGCAGCTTCAGCTCTGGGGCCAACGTCCTGACTTTC

v_call: TRBV10-2
j_call: TRBJ1-5
clone_size: -
d_call: -
cdr3_aa: CASEQGGNQPQHF
cdr3_nt: TGCGCCAGCGAACAGGGAGGCAATCAGCCCCAGCATTTT

v_call: TRBV18
j_call: TRBJ2-3
clone_size: -
d_call: -
cdr3_aa: CASSPAKRGNTDTQYF
cdr3_nt: TGTGCCAGCTCACCGGCAAAGCGAGGGAACACAGATACGCAGTATTTT

v_call: TRBV7-8
j_call: TRBJ2-5
clone_size: few
d_call: -
cdr3_aa: CASSLQGGEGQYF
cdr3_nt: TGTGCCAGCAGCCTCCAAGGGGGAGAGGGCCAGTACTTC

v_call: TRBV10-2
j_call: TRBJ2-1
clone_size: -
d_call: -
cdr3_aa: CASRAGLSSSYNEQFF
cdr3_nt: TGCGCCAGCAGGGCAGGGCTCAGTAGCTCCTACAATGAGCAGTTCTTC

v_call: TRBV2
j_call: TRBJ2-5
clone_size: -
d_call: -
cdr3_aa: CASSEARGSKETQYF
cdr3_nt: TGTGCCAGCAGTGAAGCGCGGGGTTCCAAAGAGACCCAGTACTTC

v_call: TRBV19
j_call: TRBJ2-3
clone_size: -
d_call: TRBD1
cdr3_aa: CASLGQNTDTQYF
cdr3_nt: TGTGCCAGTTTGGGACAGAACACAGATACGCAGTATTTT

v_call: TRBV6-6
j_call: TRBJ1-1
clone_size: -
d_call: -
cdr3_aa: CASQLDTEAFF
cdr3_nt: TGTGCCAGCCAGTTGGACACTGAAGCTTTCTTT

v_call: TRBV30
j_call: TRBJ2-1
clone_size: -
d_call: -
cdr3_aa: CAWAIRNNEQFF
cdr3_nt: TGTGCCTGGGCAATCAGGAACAATGAGCAGTTCTTC

v_call: TRBV5-1
j_call: TRBJ2-3
clone_size: -
d_call: -
cdr3_aa: CASSLGGMSTDTQYF
cdr3_nt: TGCGCCAGCAGCTTGGGAGGGATGAGCACAGATACGCAGTATTTT

v_call: TRBV19
j_call: TRBJ1-5
clone_size: -
d_call: TRBD1
cdr3_aa: CASSLRDRAFNQPQHF
cdr3_nt: TGTGCCAGTAGTCTCCGGGACAGGGCTTTCAATCAGCCCCAGCATTTT

v_call: TRBV27
j_call: TRBJ2-3
clone_size: once
d_call: -
cdr3_aa: CASSFDLGTDTQYF
cdr3_nt: TGTGCCAGCAGTTTTGACCTAGGAACAGATACGCAGTATTTT

v_call: TRBV11-2
j_call: TRBJ2-7
clone_size: -
d_call: TRBD1
cdr3_aa: CASSLDPGTGVYEQYF
cdr3_nt: TGTGCCAGCAGCTTAGATCCCGGGACAGGGGTTTACGAGCAGTACTTC

v_call: TRBV4-1
j_call: TRBJ2-1
clone_size: -
d_call: TRBD2
cdr3_aa: CASSYHVFIRLAGANEQFF
cdr3_nt: TGCGCCAGCAGCTACCACGTTTTTATAAGACTAGCGGGAGCCAATGAGCAGTTCTTC

v_call: TRBV12-3/TRBV12-4
j_call: TRBJ1-2
clone_size: few
d_call: -
cdr3_aa: CASSRNYGYTF
cdr3_nt: TGTGCCAGCAGCCGGAACTATGGCTACACCTTC

v_call: TRBV19
j_call: TRBJ2-2
clone_size: -
d_call: -
cdr3_aa: CASTQGRSTGELFF
cdr3_nt: TGTGCCAGTACCCAGGGTCGGTCGACCGGGGAGCTGTTTTTT